The 6 T cell receptor beta chains presented below share a single source sample, sequenced in a study of T cell changes during pregnancy in multiple sclerosis. Generated by immunoSEQ multiplex PCR, the TCRdb table keeps only in-frame clones and is missing some. Seen here are 70,000 to 95,000 clones, around 93% observed once, and the top ten hold approximately 2.4%. The sample in question was peripheral blood, obtained in the second trimester of pregnancy. Source of these receptors: a female donor with multiple sclerosis, enrolled in a pregnancy study.

This chain uses TRBV6-5 with TRBJ1-3; 7 bases match TRBD1. Per germline, CDR1 MNHEY and CDR2 SVGAGI. V lost 5 bases and J lost 4; bases outside the gene matches: 8. This CDR3 comprises 15 residues. CDR3 region: CASSPDRVSGNTIYF. In DNA form, the CDR3 reads TGTGCCAGCAGTCCCGACAGGGTTTCAGGAAACACCATATATTTT.

The chain couples TRBV6-1 to TRBJ1-2, with 9 positions matching TRBD1. This CDR3 comprises 14 residues. J lost 0 bases, V lost 11 bases, and 7 bases had no gene match. CDR1 is MNHNS, CDR2 SASEGT, per germline. CDR3 in amino acids: CAGTGISTNYGYTF. Written as DNA, the CDR3 is TGTGCCGGGACAGGGATCTCAACTAACTATGGCTACACCTTC.

The rearrangement joins TRBV9 to TRBJ2-5; 7 bases agree with TRBD1. Germline V CDR1 and CDR2: SGDLS, YYNGEE. This CDR3 spans 17 amino acids. The ends lost 0 bases at V and 2 bases at J; junction bases unmatched: 10. Written as DNA, the CDR3 is TGTGCCAGCAGCGTAGACCCCCCAGGGGGACAGCAAGAGACCCAGTACTTC. Its protein product is CASSVDPPGGQQETQYF. The whole variable domain, remainder taken from reference TRBV9 and TRBJ2-5, is DSGVTQTPKHLITATGQRVTLRCSPRSGDLSVYWYQQSLDQGLQFLIQYYNGEERAKGNILERFSAQQFPDLHSELNLSSLELGDSALYFCASSVDPPGGQQETQYFGPGTRLLVL.

The gene calls are TRBV27 and TRBJ2-7; a weak D match, TRBD1 (5 bases). The CDR3 is 13 amino acids. CDR1 is MNHEY, CDR2 SMNVEV, per germline (reference sequence). Trimming shortened V by 4 bases and J by 6 bases, and 13 bases separated the two germline ends. This CDR3 reads CASSYLDSTEQYF. CDR3 nucleotides: TGTGCCAGCAGTTACCTCGACAGCACCGAGCAGTACTTC.

This clone was seen a few times. J is TRBJ1-1 and V is TRBV11-2, with D tentatively TRBD1 (6 bases). Germline V gene lookup returns CDR1 SGHAT and CDR2 FQNNGV. The CDR3 has 12 amino acids. DNA for the CDR3: TGTGCTGTGGGGGCCATGAACACTGAAGCTTTCTTT. This sequence encodes CAVGAMNTEAFF.

The chain has TRBV19 and TRBJ2-1, with TRBD2 matching 7 bases. The CDR3 runs 16 residues. With V trimmed by 5 bases and J by 0 bases, 7 bases remained unmatched. From germline, CDR1 is LNHDA and CDR2 SQIVND (reference sequence). The CDR3 region is CASSPSGASSYNEQFF. CDR3 DNA sequence: TGTGCCAGTAGTCCGAGCGGGGCTAGCTCCTACAATGAGCAGTTCTTC.